Described below is a single T cell receptor beta chain sequence and its context. At least ten counts were recorded for this clonotype. There is no known antigen for this receptor. No quality values exist for individual bases; no much larger clone is one base distant. Graves' hyperthyroidism was defined as stable when no progression to ophthalmopathy occurred over 18 months of follow-up. Hyperthyroidism patients were newly diagnosed, with disease duration under 2 months, and aged 18 to 65 years. The study excluded patients with uncontrolled infections, other autoimmune diseases, pregnancy or lactation. Clinical symptoms, serum thyroxine and TRAb, thyroid ultrasound, and orbital computed tomography formed the basis for the diagnoses. PBMCs were isolated from approximately 10 ml of fresh peripheral blood by Ficoll-Paque density gradient centrifugation. Total RNA was extracted with Trizol reagent, and quality was checked on an Agilent 2100 Bioanalyzer.

The entry originates in a study of T cells in Graves' hyperthyroidism and ophthalmopathy (dated by TCRdb to about 2019). In the study overall: Peripheral blood was collected at initial diagnosis, before any treatment. A discovery cohort of about a hundred patients, roughly 40 with Graves' ophthalmopathy and under 60 with stable Graves' hyperthyroidism, was used to find distinguishing TCR V-J signatures. Prospective prediction of ophthalmopathy was tested in an independent validation cohort of some 20 hyperthyroidism patients and 17 patients who later progressed to ophthalmopathy. The 95 to 100 discovery patients were randomly split 7:3 into training and test sets. The study also compared thyroid tissue and blood T-cell repertoires from roughly 6 Graves' hyperthyroidism patients. Once sampling was done, hyperthyroidism patients were given methimazole at a starting dose of 30 mg daily, whereas ophthalmopathy patients were given high-dose intravenous methylprednisolone. The paper reports TCR Vbeta CDR3 sequencing of some 140 peripheral blood samples: approximately 43 ophthalmopathy, over 70 hyperthyroidism and around 17 progressor patients.

CDR3 length: 17 amino acids, cysteine to phenylalanine. The DNA shown is the 51-base CDR3, in frame from base 1. CDR1 and CDR2 (SGHTA, FQGNSA) derive from the germline V gene. Relative to germline, V is missing 3 bases and J is missing 0 bases, with 5 bases of the junction outside any gene match. Overall study results and their limits: Most expanded thyroid clonotypes (frequency above 0.001) were also detected in blood, suggesting blood repertoires may reflect thyroid immune responses. A 13 V-J signature model separated ophthalmopathy from stable hyperthyroidism, with about 90% sensitivity and about 81% specificity in cross-validation and 80%/75% in testing. During validation, the model predicted progression to ophthalmopathy a median of about 6.5 months ahead of onset, with around 70% sensitivity and around 73% specificity. No statistical method was used to set the sample size in advance, and investigators knew the group allocation.

TCR beta CDR3 regions were amplified from RNA transcripts. A first-round RT-PCR of the TCR CDR3 used the HTBI primer set with the Qiagen OneStep RT-PCR kit. The libraries were constructed in a second round of multiplex PCR and then size-selected and purified. Libraries were sequenced paired-end with 100 bp reads on an Illumina HiSeq2000. The paper's processing steps were these. Raw data were processed with SOAPnuke, discarding reads with adapters, uncalled bases, mean Phred below 15, or no exact constant-primer or identifier match. COPE v1.2.5 was used to merge the high-quality paired reads, and each unique nucleotide sequence was defined as a clonotype. Clonotypes were aligned to IMGT TRBV, TRBD and TRBJ reference segments using MiTCR v1.1. The analysis included only V-J combinations with a frequency above 0.0001, which together covered roughly 99% of the repertoires. A TCS score was defined as the ratio of F50 (clonal expansion) to E x V (chaos), with BLOSUM62-based TCRdist applied between CDR3 peptides within each V-J. Welch's t-statistics and random forest reduced around 520 V-J features to around 14, which were used in a naive Bayes classifier (R e1071). TCRdb's own reprocessing of the public reads used fastp at Q25 and MiXCR and kept productive beta chains. Here each entry gathers all rows of one CDR3 protein and keeps the most common genes and DNA. The V and J calls come from TCRdb's annotation, not from the publication. This sample has about 290,000 distinct CDR3 sequences in its table, and roughly 15% of those were observed once. Of the sample, roughly 8.2% is held by the ten largest clones.

Sequencing was performed on blood. The TCR comes from a woman aged 35 to 49 with Graves' hyperthyroidism. Rearrangement joined TRBV7-2 to TRBJ2-3, with 11 bases aligning to TRBD2. The CDR3 sequence is CASSFGLAGSSTDTQYF. The bases are TGTGCCAGCAGCTTTGGACTAGCGGGCTCTAGCACAGATACGCAGTATTTT.